This TCR beta chain was documented in a study of T cell responses to AZD1222 COVID-19 vaccine. Points from the study as a whole: Seropositive status at baseline applied to only a handful of AZD1222 recipients.

Details on this clone: The target antigen is unknown.

Produced via immunoSEQ multiplex PCR; TCRdb's table is partial and in-frame only. Here the sample spans under 70,000 clones, about 80% being singletons. Sequenced material: peripheral blood, taken 28 days after the second AZD1222 dose. The receptor was derived from an adult who received the AZD1222 COVID-19 vaccine.

The CDR3 region is CASTQGGGWTSGRSTDTQYF. CDR3 nucleotide sequence: TGTGCCAGCACCCAGGGGGGGGGTTGGACTAGCGGGAGATCCACAGATACGCAGTATTTT. V and J are TRBV28 and TRBJ2-3; 13 bases line up with TRBD2. This CDR3 spans 20 amino acids. With 7 bases clipped from V and 2 bases from J, the junction kept 18 bases outside the gene matches. From germline, CDR1 is MDHEN and CDR2 SYDVKM.